The present T cell receptor beta chain was sequenced within a study of blood T cell repertoires in COVID-19. TCRdb's table, derived via immunoSEQ multiplex PCR, lists solely in-frame clones and lacks some. The profile covers approximately 670,000 clones, with 85% to 90% appearing a single time and roughly 0.25% taken by the ten largest. With 3 bases removed from V and 6 bases from J, the gap between germline ends came to 15 bases. CDR3 length equals 14 residues. CDR1 LNHDA and CDR2 SQIVND come from the germline V gene (reference sequence). This chain joins TRBV19 and TRBJ2-7, with a weak D call TRBD1 (5 bases). The receptor's source is a young woman with acute or convalescent COVID-19. Sequenced sample: peripheral blood. CDR3 loop: CASSMRPGSAEQYF. In nucleotides, the CDR3 is TGTGCCAGTAGTATGAGGCCAGGGTCCGCCGAGCAGTACTTC.